Listed here are 5 T cell receptor beta chains from one sample, sequenced in a study of control samples from healthy donors and cancer patients. Clones were read by immunoSEQ multiplex PCR, and TCRdb kept only the in-frame ones, dropping some. Altogether 100,000 to 150,000 clones are present, approximately 90% being singletons, with the ten largest covering about 2.2%. Material for sequencing was blood. These receptors were collected from a woman in her 50s in good health.

CDR3 nucleotide sequence: TGTGCCAGCAGCCGATTGACAGCCCCCCAGTCTCGGAACTATGGCTACACCTTC. It codes for CASSRLTAPQSRNYGYTF. The chain employs TRBV28 and TRBJ1-2; tentatively, D is TRBD1 (5 bases). Trimming removed 6 bases at V and 2 bases at J, with 25 bases between. The CDR3 consists of 18 residues. The germline V gene encodes CDR1 MDHEN and CDR2 SYDVKM.

By share of the sample, this clone is medium-sized. The chain combines TRBV10-3 with TRBJ1-5; maybe TRBD1 (6 bases). Germline V gene lookup returns CDR1 ENHRY and CDR2 SYGVKD. V was cut by 6 bases and J by 4 bases, with 10 bases left in between. The CDR3 has 13 residues. CDR3 coding DNA: TGTGCCATCAGCAACAGGGCAAATCAGCCCCAGCATTTT. Translating it yields CAISNRANQPQHF.

The chain carries TRBV3-1 (or the pseudogene TRBV3-2) and TRBJ2-3; D possibly uses TRBD1 or TRBD2 (5 bases each). This CDR3 spans 15 amino acids. CDR1 and CDR2 from the germline V gene are LGHDT and YNNKEL (reference sequence). Deletions cut 5 bases from V and 1 base from J, with 13 bases between. The CDR3 DNA reads as TGTGCCAGCAGCAAAATTGGGGGTGGCACAGATACGCAGTATTTT. Its protein product is CASSKIGGGTDTQYF.

The chain has TRBV4-2 and TRBJ1-5; D is undetermined. The V gene lost 1 base and the J gene lost 1 base, with 14 bases spanning the gap. This CDR3 region has 17 residues. CDR1 is LGHNA, CDR2 YNFKEQ, per germline. In nucleotides, the CDR3 is TGTGCCAGCAGCCAAGTCGTTGGGATAAGGAGCAATCAGCCCCAGCATTTT. Translated: CASSQVVGIRSNQPQHF.

V gene TRBV19 combines with J gene TRBJ2-1; 7 bases align to TRBD2. This CDR3 has 14 amino acids. Trimming removed 6 bases from V and 3 bases from J; junction bases left unmatched: 5. CDR1 and CDR2 (germline): LNHDA, SQIVND (reference sequence). As DNA, the CDR3 is TGTGCCAGTAGCAGACTAGCACTCTACAATGAGCAGTTCTTC. This gives the protein CASSRLALYNEQFF.